These 9 T cell receptor beta chains originate from one sample sequenced in a study of identical twins. In TCRdb, the 5' RACE reads were re-called with MiXCR into one record per CDR3 protein. The table includes fewer than 350,000 distinct CDR3 sequences, more than 6.5% detected once. The same sample was also studied in work on yellow fever vaccine responses in identical twins.

Sample: memory (CD45RO+) T cells sorted from blood. Every receptor here comes from a woman younger than 35 in good health.

The chain employs TRBV20-1 and TRBJ1-3; TRBD1 matches 10 bases. CDR1 DFQATT and CDR2 SNEGSKA come from the germline V gene (reference sequence). V lost 6 bases to trimming and J lost 3 bases; unmatched junction nucleotides: 5. CDR3 length: 14 residues. In DNA, the CDR3 is TGCAGTGCCCCTGACAGGGGGCATGGAAACACCATATATTTT. Its translation is CSAPDRGHGNTIYF.

This clonotype was picked up one time. This rearrangement joins TRBV25-1 to TRBJ2-1, with D possibly called TRBD1 or TRBD2 (5 bases each). Germline V lookup: CDR1 MGHDK, CDR2 SYGVNS. V was clipped by 7 bases and J by 8 bases, with 21 bases between them. The CDR3 covers 15 residues. The CDR3: CASTPGPAMGDEQFF. CDR3 nucleotide sequence: TGTGCCAGCACCCCGGGACCCGCCATGGGGGATGAGCAGTTCTTC.

The chain uses TRBV18 and TRBJ2-3; 10 positions match TRBD2. CDR1 and CDR2 (germline): KGHSH, LQKENI. This CDR3 is 17 amino acids long. J lost 2 bases, V lost 6 bases, and 11 bases had no gene match. CDR3 in DNA: TGTGCCAGCTCCCTGGGACTAGCGCCCCTGACCACAGATACGCAGTATTTT. It encodes CASSLGLAPLTTDTQYF. Full variable domain (missing parts from reference TRBV18 and TRBJ2-3): NAGVMQNPRHLVRRRGQEARLRCSPMKGHSHVYWYRQLPEEGLKFMVYLQKENIIDESGMPKERFSAEFPKEGPSILRIQQVVRGDSAAYFCASSLGLAPLTTDTQYFGPGTRLTVL.

This clonotype was detected ten times or more. This chain uses TRBV27 with TRBJ2-7, with TRBD2 matching 8 bases. Trimming at V came to 5 bases and at J to 6 bases, leaving 9 bases not matched to a gene. Per the germline V gene, CDR1 is MNHEY and CDR2 is SMNVEV (reference sequence). The CDR3 has 14 amino acids. The CDR3 DNA is TGTGCCAGCAGTCCATCGGGGGGGGCACGCGAGCAGTACGTC. As protein: CASSPSGGAREQYV.

This clonotype was found a few times. The chain employs TRBV28 and TRBJ2-5; 8 nucleotides line up with TRBD2. Germline loops: CDR1 MDHEN, CDR2 SYDVKM. With V trimmed by 2 bases and J by 1 base, 6 bases remained unmatched. The CDR3 is 16 residues long. For the CDR3, the DNA is TGTGCCAGCAGTTTAAACGGACTAGCTGTCCAAGAGACCCAGTACTTC. Its protein product is CASSLNGLAVQETQYF. The complete variable domain, with remaining parts taken from reference TRBV28 and TRBJ2-5, reads DVKVTQSSRYLVKRTGEKVFLECVQDMDHENMFWYRQDPGLGLRLIYFSYDVKMKEKGDIPEGYSVSREKKERFSLILESASTNQTSMYLCASSLNGLAVQETQYFGPGTRLLVL.

A few counts support this clonotype. The V gene is TRBV15, the J gene TRBJ2-2, with 10 positions matching TRBD1. CDR3 length equals 15 residues. CDR1 and CDR2 from the germline V gene are LNHNV and YYDKDF (reference sequence). The V segment lost 1 base and the J segment 11 bases; nucleotides outside the gene matches: 7. The CDR3 here is CATSRALGQGNELFF. In nucleotides, the CDR3 is TGTGCCACCAGCAGAGCTTTGGGACAGGGGAATGAGCTGTTTTTT.

This clonotype was picked up many times. The chain is built from TRBV29-1 and TRBJ2-2; D might be TRBD1 or TRBD2, each matching 5 bases. Trimming stripped 5 bases from V and 7 bases from J, with 11 bases between. The CDR3 has 12 residues. Germline CDR1 is SQVTM and CDR2 is ANQGSEA. CDR3 region: CSVLSGGGELFF. In DNA form, the CDR3 reads TGCAGCGTTCTTTCTGGGGGCGGGGAGCTGTTTTTT.

In this sample, this clonotype turned up a few times. This chain joins TRBV12-3 or TRBV12-4 and TRBJ1-2; 8 nucleotides line up with TRBD1. This CDR3 is built from 15 residues. V was pared by 4 bases and J by 4 bases, with 8 bases of the junction left unmatched. CDR3 protein: CASSSNRGLGYGYTF. In nucleotides, the CDR3 is TGTGCCAGCAGTTCGAACAGGGGGTTAGGCTATGGCTACACCTTC.

The chain combines TRBV7-6 with TRBJ2-3, with D possibly TRBD2 on 5 matching bases. The CDR3 spans 17 residues. CDR1 SGHVS and CDR2 FNYEAQ come from the germline V gene. Trimming took off 5 bases at V and 3 bases at J, with 21 bases between the two ends. This chain's CDR3 is CASSHSDRLASTDTQYF. The CDR3 coding sequence is TGTGCCAGCAGCCATTCCGACCGGCTAGCTTCGACAGATACGCAGTATTTT.